This is a list of T cell receptor beta chains from one sample in a study of shared clonotypes between healthy human individuals. TCRdb's copy holds only in-frame clones and misses some; the assay was immunoSEQ multiplex PCR. The sample has millions of clones; roughly 91% are singletons. The sequencing input was naive CD8+ T cells from PBMCs. The receptors were sampled from a man between 18 and 35 years old in good health. Some clones in this sample may be carry-over from other donors' samples. The CDR3 runs from the conserved cysteine through the conserved F or W. Fields, in order: J gene, CDR3 length, clone size, D gene, V gene, CDR3 DNA, CDR3 protein. D genes are given only for firm matches. Clone size is shown for a subset of rows, as once, few, many or a class of expanded clone.

TRBJ2-7	14	NA	NA	TRBV27	TGTGCCAGCAGTTTTGTTTGGGGTCCCTACGAGCAGTACTTC	CASSFVWGPYEQYF
TRBJ2-7	15	NA	NA	TRBV13	TGTGCCAGCAGCGGCGGGACGAAGCAGGACTACGAGCAGTACTTC	CASSGGTKQDYEQYF
TRBJ1-1	12	NA	NA	TRBV7-2	TGTGCCAGCAGCTTCCCGAACACTGAAGCTTTCTTT	CASSFPNTEAFF
TRBJ2-7	11	NA	NA	TRBV29-1	TGCAGCGTTGACGTTTTGGGTGAGCAGTACTTC	CSVDVLGEQYF
TRBJ1-4	16	NA	NA	TRBV7-9	TGTGCCAGCAGCTTAGAAGGGTGGCAGGATAATGAAAAACTGTTTTTT	CASSLEGWQDNEKLFF
TRBJ2-1	16	NA	TRBD1	TRBV18	TGTGCCAGCTCACTTCCTAAGGGGACAGGTAACAATGAGCAGTTCTTC	CASSLPKGTGNNEQFF
TRBJ1-5	14	NA	TRBD1	TRBV28	TGTGCCAGTAACAGGGGATATAGCAATCAGCCCCAGCATTTT	CASNRGYSNQPQHF
TRBJ2-3	14	once	NA	TRBV5-6	TGTGCCAGCAGCACCGGGACTTACACAGATACGCAGTATTTT	CASSTGTYTDTQYF
TRBJ1-1	11	NA	NA	TRBV4-1	TGCGCCAGCAGCCAAGGAGCCGAAGCTTTCTTT	CASSQGAEAFF
TRBJ2-3	14	NA	NA	TRBV9	TGTGCCAGCAGCGCTCGGACGGGAGATGGTACGCAGTATTTT	CASSARTGDGTQYF
TRBJ1-5	12	few	NA	TRBV5-6	TGTGCCAGCAGCTGGGGCAATCAGCCCCAGCATTTT	CASSWGNQPQHF
TRBJ2-5	14	once	TRBD1	TRBV29-1	TGCAGCGTTACCTACAGGGGGCGAGTAGAGACCCAGTACTTC	CSVTYRGRVETQYF
TRBJ1-2	13	NA	NA	TRBV27	TGTGCCAGCAGTTTTGGAGGGAACTATGGCTACACCTTC	CASSFGGNYGYTF
TRBJ1-2	13	NA	NA	TRBV6-1	TGTGCCAGCAAGGAAGGGGGAGACTATGGCTACACCTTC	CASKEGGDYGYTF
TRBJ2-3	15	NA	NA	TRBV7-9	TGTGCCAGCTCTCCAGGAGTGCTGGAGACAGATACGCAGTATTTT	CASSPGVLETDTQYF
TRBJ2-7	12	once	NA	TRBV11-2	TGTGCCAGCAGCTTAGTATTGCCGGGGCAGTACTTC	CASSLVLPGQYF
TRBJ1-1	11	few	NA	TRBV7-9	TGTGCCAGCAGCTTGATTCCTGAAGCTTTCTTT	CASSLIPEAFF
TRBJ2-2	16	NA	TRBD1	TRBV28	TGTGCCAGCACCATTGGGACAGGAGGGGTGGCCGGGGAGCTGTTTTTT	CASTIGTGGVAGELFF
TRBJ2-7	11	NA	NA	TRBV29-1	TGCAGCGTTCTAGTGACCTACGAGCAGTACTTC	CSVLVTYEQYF
TRBJ2-7	13	NA	TRBD2	TRBV27	TGTGCCAGCAGAGGCGGGAGGGCCTACGAGCAGTACTTC	CASRGGRAYEQYF
TRBJ2-7	13	NA	NA	TRBV5-1	TGCGCCAGCAGAGGTAGCGGAACCTACGAGCAGTACTTC	CASRGSGTYEQYF
TRBJ2-3	17	NA	TRBD2	TRBV18	TGTGCCAGCTCACCACCGAAGCCAGCGGGAGCCACAGATACGCAGTATTTT	CASSPPKPAGATDTQYF
TRBJ2-1	14	NA	TRBD2	TRBV27	TGTGCCAGCAGTGGGACTACAAATTACAATGAGCAGTTCTTC	CASSGTTNYNEQFF
TRBJ2-7	14	NA	NA	TRBV6-5	TGTGCCAGCAGCCACGATTGGGGGAACTACGAGCAGTACTTC	CASSHDWGNYEQYF
TRBJ2-5	13	NA	TRBD2	TRBV19	TGTGCCACCCGACTAGCGGGAGAAGAGACCCAGTACTTC	CATRLAGEETQYF
TRBJ2-1	11	few	NA	TRBV7-3	TGTGCCAGCAGTTTCGGGGGAGAGCAGTTCTTC	CASSFGGEQFF
TRBJ2-5	17	NA	TRBD2	TRBV27	TGTGCCAGCAGTTTAATGGCTAGCGGGAGGTTAGGGGAGACCCAGTACTTC	CASSLMASGRLGETQYF
TRBJ2-7	14	few	NA	TRBV13	TGTGCCAGCAGCACCCGGGACTCTTTCCTCGAGCAGTACTTC	CASSTRDSFLEQYF
TRBJ2-3	18	NA	NA	TRBV7-9	TGTGCCAGCAGCTCGCGGAGGGCAGCCGGCAGCGACACAGATACGCAGTATTTT	CASSSRRAAGSDTDTQYF
TRBJ2-3	15	NA	NA	TRBV7-2	TGTGCCAGCACTCCCAGAGACGTTAGCACAGATACGCAGTATTTT	CASTPRDVSTDTQYF